A single count supports the clone carrying this T cell receptor beta chain. This record comes from a study of blood T cell repertoires in COVID-19. In the study overall: Acute and convalescent COVID-19 specimens originated in the United States, Italy and Spain. T cells, B-cell-depleted T cells, or PBMCs provided the cDNA or gDNA that served as material.

Cohort 3 donors were reported recovered after two negative PCRs, clearance, or symptom resolution. In the original workflow: The assay estimated nucleated cells by amplifying reference gene primers. Sequencing used immunoSEQ multiplex PCR; TCRdb keeps in-frame clones, though not all of them. The DNA gave D and trimming, while V, J and clone size come from that table. This table has approximately 300,000 clones, around 84% appearing once. The CDR3 is made up of 15 amino acids. The germline V and J ends were trimmed by 7 bases and 3 bases, with 16 bases remaining between them. The germline V gene encodes CDR1 MDHEN and CDR2 SYDVKM.

The chain couples TRBV28 to TRBJ1-5; a possible D gene is TRBD1 (6 bases). The sequence came from a young woman who had recovered from COVID-19. The source material was PBMCs or T cells enriched from blood (not recorded which). The DNA of the CDR3 is TGTGCCAGCACGAAGTTAGACAGGCCCAATCAGCCCCAGCATTTT. Translation: CASTKLDRPNQPQHF.